This TCR beta chain comes out of a study of blood T cell repertoires in COVID-19. Germline V lookup: CDR1 LGHDT, CDR2 YNNKEL (reference sequence). The trim removed 5 bases at V and 1 base at J, leaving 10 bases unmatched. The length of the CDR3 is 17 residues. Sequencing was performed with immunoSEQ multiplex PCR; in TCRdb, only in-frame clones are kept and a portion is missing. In the table there are about 14,000 clones, roughly four fifths of which are singletons. The receptor was derived from a boy aged 2 to 9 with active or convalescent COVID-19. The sample consisted of peripheral blood. V usage is TRBV3-1 (or the pseudogene TRBV3-2) and J usage is TRBJ2-5, with TRBD2 matching 10 bases. The CDR3 region has the DNA TGTGCCAGCAGCTCCCCCTACCAGCGGGGGGGCCAAGAGACCCAGTACTTC. Protein: CASSSPYQRGGQETQYF.